One sample yielded the 17 T cell receptor beta chains listed below, sequenced in a study of T cell repertoires in cytomegalovirus infection. Their antigen targets remain unknown. TCRdb re-derived calls from the reads in MiXCR, one entry per CDR3 protein. The sample has about 920,000 distinct CDR3 sequences, around 30% seen once. This specimen was cultured CD8+ T cells from PBMCs, taken from culture after CMV antigen stimulation. These receptors came from a human donor in good health (CMV status not recorded). Some clones in this sample may be carry-over from other donors' samples.

This sequence joins TRBV2 and TRBJ2-1; tentative D call: TRBD1 (6 bases). V was trimmed by 10 bases and J by 13 bases, leaving 32 bases between them. Germline loops: CDR1 SNHLY, CDR2 FYNNEI. The CDR3 is 16 residues long. CDR3 residues: CATKPPDSETRTGQFF. The CDR3 DNA reads as TGTGCCACCAAACCACCGGACAGTGAAACCCGAACGGGTCAGTTCTTC.

This clonotype has only a few counts. The chain couples TRBV19 to TRBJ2-2; the D gene could be TRBD1 or TRBD2 (6 bases each). The germline V gene has CDR1 LNHDA and CDR2 SQIVND (reference sequence). V shed 5 bases and J shed 4 bases, with 23 bases lying between them. The CDR3 extends over 18 amino acids. This chain's CDR3 is CASSPPAGGAFGTGELFF. Written as DNA, the CDR3 is TGTGCCAGTAGTCCTCCCGCCGGGGGCGCATTTGGCACCGGGGAGCTGTTTTTT.

This clonotype was counted between two and nine times. This chain links TRBV11-3 with TRBJ1-1, with a possible D match to TRBD1 (5 bases). The germline gives CDR1 SGHNT, CDR2 YENEEA. CDR3 length: 14 residues. Trimming removed 5 bases at V and 0 bases at J, with 10 bases between. The CDR3 here is CASSNRQMNTEAFF. CDR3 in DNA: TGTGCCAGCAGCAACAGGCAGATGAACACTGAAGCTTTCTTT. The variable domain in full, with the rest retrieved from reference TRBV11-3 and TRBJ1-1, is EAGVVQSPRYKIIEKKQPVAFWCNPISGHNTLYWYLQNLGQGPELLIRYENEEAVDDSQLPKDRFSAERLKGVDSTLKIQPAELGDSAVYLCASSNRQMNTEAFFGQGTRLTVV.

The genes are TRBV27 and TRBJ2-1, with 10 bases identical to TRBD2. Germline V gene lookup returns CDR1 MNHEY and CDR2 SMNVEV (reference sequence). CDR3 length equals 15 residues. The V segment lost 6 bases and the J segment 4 bases; nucleotides outside the gene matches: 6. The CDR3 sequence is CASRAGGPTYNEQFF. CDR3 coding DNA: TGTGCCAGCAGAGCGGGGGGGCCAACTTACAATGAGCAGTTCTTC.

In this sample, this clonotype turned up a few times. The chain employs TRBV27 and TRBJ2-1; no reliable D call. Trimming stripped 1 base from V and 10 bases from J, with 8 bases between. Germline V gene data show CDR1 as MNHEY and CDR2 as SMNVEV (reference sequence). The CDR3 is 12 amino acids. The CDR3 sequence is CASSLYLGEQFF. CDR3 nucleotides: TGTGCCAGCAGTTTATATCTTGGGGAGCAGTTCTTC.

There are a few counts of this clonotype. The CDR3 region has the DNA TGTGCCAGCAGTTACTCGAACAGTCCGAACACTGAAGCTTTCTTT. The encoded protein is CASSYSNSPNTEAFF. The V call is TRBV6-5, the J call TRBJ1-1; D unclear. The CDR3 totals 15 residues. Looked up from germline, CDR1 is MNHEY and CDR2 is SVGAGI. V was shortened by 0 bases and J by 1 base, with 9 bases between the two germline ends.

The chain is built from TRBV10-3 and TRBJ1-2; 7 positions agree with TRBD1. CDR1 and CDR2 (germline): ENHRY, SYGVKD. CDR3 length: 13 residues. V gave up 5 bases and J gave up 5 bases; unmatched junction bases: 5. In DNA, the CDR3 is TGTGCCATCAGTACAGGGGCGGAGTATGGCTACACCTTC. Encoded protein: CAISTGAEYGYTF.

This chain joins TRBV6-6 and TRBJ2-3; D gene uncertain. V shed 4 bases and J shed 0 bases, with 8 bases lying between them. CDR1 MNHNY and CDR2 SVGAGI come from the germline V gene (reference sequence). The CDR3 totals 14 residues. The CDR3 protein is CASSSPDSTDTQYF. In DNA form, the CDR3 reads TGTGCCAGCAGTTCCCCGGACAGCACAGATACGCAGTATTTT.

At least ten counts were recorded for this clonotype. This chain links TRBV28 with TRBJ2-1; 16 nucleotides align to TRBD2. V gave up 6 bases and J gave up 3 bases; unmatched junction bases: 11. This CDR3 has 19 amino acids. Germline V CDR1 and CDR2: MDHEN, SYDVKM. The CDR3, as DNA: TGTGCCAGCAGCACACCGGGACTAGCGGGGGGGCAAGTCTACAATGAGCAGTTCTTC. It specifies CASSTPGLAGGQVYNEQFF.

This clonotype appeared many times. The CDR3 is CASSPSGGNTGELFF. In DNA, the CDR3 is TGTGCCAGCAGTCCTAGCGGGGGGAACACCGGGGAGCTGTTTTTT. This sequence joins TRBV6-5 and TRBJ2-2, with TRBD2 matching 10 bases. The CDR3 is 15 residues long. The germline V gene has CDR1 MNHEY and CDR2 SVGAGI. After removal of 5 bases from V and 1 base from J, the junction contained 1 base not matched to a gene.

This clonotype has more than one count but fewer than ten. The chain recombines TRBV28 with TRBJ1-1, with D uncertain. V was shortened by 3 bases and J by 3 bases, with 8 bases between the two germline ends. The germline gives CDR1 MDHEN, CDR2 SYDVKM. The CDR3 contains 13 residues. CDR3 in amino acids: CASSFPTYTEAFF. The CDR3, as DNA: TGTGCCAGCAGTTTCCCGACCTACACTGAAGCTTTCTTT.

The chain is built from TRBV20-1 and TRBJ2-7, with a possible D match to TRBD2 (5 bases). V was trimmed by 4 bases and J by 5 bases, leaving 27 bases between them. CDR1 and CDR2 (germline): DFQATT, SNEGSKA (reference sequence). The CDR3 covers 17 residues. As DNA, the CDR3 is TGCAGTGCTATGCGGGCCAGCCGTCTCGTGGCGTACAACGAGCAGTACTTC. As protein: CSAMRASRLVAYNEQYF.

The J gene is TRBJ1-4, the V gene TRBV7-9; 8 bases align to TRBD1. This CDR3 is 15 amino acids long. Germline-derived CDR1 and CDR2 are SEHNR and FQNEAQ (reference sequence). V shed 1 base and J 7 bases; nucleotides not matched to a gene: 5. The CDR3, as DNA: TGTGCCAGCAGCTTAGTGGGGACAGGTGCTGAAAAACTGTTTTTT. Protein sequence: CASSLVGTGAEKLFF.

This sequence joins TRBV13 and TRBJ2-1; 8 bases align to TRBD2. This CDR3 region has 14 residues. V dropped 0 bases and J dropped 7; count of bases not matched to a gene: 2. The germline CDR1 and CDR2 sequences are PRHDT and FYEKMQ (reference sequence). The CDR3 loop is CASSLGGTRNEQFF. The DNA of the CDR3 is TGTGCCAGCAGCTTAGGCGGGACTAGGAATGAGCAGTTCTTC.

This clonotype was recorded many times. V is TRBV12-5 and J is TRBJ2-2; D call uncertain. Trimming left V 2 bases short and J 5 bases short, with 6 bases between. CDR3 length equals 13 residues. Looked up from germline, CDR1 is LGHNT and CDR2 is FRNRAP. The CDR3: CASGLPPTGELFF. The CDR3 DNA reads as TGTGCTAGTGGTTTGCCCCCGACCGGGGAGCTGTTTTTT. The full variable domain, its missing parts supplied by reference TRBV12-5 and TRBJ2-2, is DARVTQTPRHKVTEMGQEVTMRCQPILGHNTVFWYRQTMMQGLELLAYFRNRAPLDDSGMPKDRFSAEMPDATLATLKIQPSEPRDSAVYFCASGLPPTGELFFGEGSRLTVL.

This clonotype has just one count. The J gene is TRBJ1-5, the V gene TRBV19, with TRBD1 as a possible D gene (5 bases). Looked up from germline, CDR1 is LNHDA and CDR2 is SQIVND (reference sequence). The CDR3 covers 17 residues. With 4 bases removed from V and 5 bases from J, the gap between germline ends came to 21 bases. The CDR3 coding sequence is TGTGCCAGTAGTAGGCTGGGGGAAGGGAGGATTGATCAGCCCCAGCATTTT. It specifies CASSRLGEGRIDQPQHF.

The chain uses TRBV27 and TRBJ2-2, with TRBD1 identical over 10 bases. Trimming took 6 bases from V and 5 from J; bases not matched to a gene: 3. The CDR3 length is 14 residues. The germline CDR1 and CDR2 sequences are MNHEY and SMNVEV (reference sequence). The CDR3 is CASRTGGRTGELFF. The CDR3 DNA sequence: TGTGCCAGCAGGACAGGGGGCCGGACCGGGGAGCTGTTTTTT.